This T cell receptor beta chain was profiled in a study of blood T cell repertoires in COVID-19. Study background: Researchers got acute and convalescent COVID-19 samples from the United States, Italy and Spain. Sample material is recorded as cDNA or gDNA derived from T cells, B-cell-depleted T cells, or PBMCs.

As handled by the study authors: By means of reference gene primer amplification, nucleated cell counts were estimated. The repertoire was sequenced with immunoSEQ multiplex PCR; TCRdb's copy has only in-frame clones and lacks some. The D gene and trimming were derived from the DNA, and the V and J assignments and clone size from that table. The data hold 180,000 or so clones, with around nine tenths observed a single time. This clonotype originated in a man in his forties or fifties with acute or convalescent COVID-19. The sequenced sample was peripheral blood.

CDR3 residues: CASSLEKKGGDIQYF. The CDR3 nucleotides read TGCGCCAGCAGCTTGGAAAAGAAAGGAGGGGACATTCAGTACTTC. The chain is built from TRBV5-1 and TRBJ2-4, with D perhaps matching TRBD2 (6 bases). Germline V gene sequence: CDR1 SGHRS, CDR2 YFSETQ. This CDR3 comprises 15 residues. V was shortened by 0 bases and J by 8 bases, with 15 bases between the two germline ends.